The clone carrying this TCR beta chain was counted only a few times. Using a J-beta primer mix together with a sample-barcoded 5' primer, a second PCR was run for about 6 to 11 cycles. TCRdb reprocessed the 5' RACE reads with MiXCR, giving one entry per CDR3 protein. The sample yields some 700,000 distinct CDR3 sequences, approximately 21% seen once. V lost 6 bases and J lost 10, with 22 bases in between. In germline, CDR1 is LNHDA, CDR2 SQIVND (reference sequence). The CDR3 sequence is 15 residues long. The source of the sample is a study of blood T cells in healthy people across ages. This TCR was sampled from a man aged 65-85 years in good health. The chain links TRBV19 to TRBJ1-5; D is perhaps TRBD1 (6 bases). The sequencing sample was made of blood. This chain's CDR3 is CASRLVGQGLRPQHF. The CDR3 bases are TGTGCCAGTAGACTAGTCGGGCAGGGGCTTCGCCCCCAGCATTTT.